Here is one T cell receptor beta chain with its context. This sample was taken from a study of blood T cell repertoires in COVID-19. Study at large: Sites in the United States, Italy and Spain provided acute and convalescent COVID-19 samples. Sample material is recorded as cDNA or gDNA derived from T cells, B-cell-depleted T cells, or PBMCs.

V was clipped by 3 bases and J by 4 bases; unmatched bases: 5. CDR1 is KGHSH, CDR2 LQKENI, per germline. There are 14 residues in the CDR3. The repertoire was sequenced with immunoSEQ multiplex PCR; TCRdb's copy has only in-frame clones and lacks some. The sample includes 130,000 or so clones, around four fifths seen only once; the top ten take about 2.6%. Assignment of participants to cohorts was predicated upon participant-reported clinical history. The TCR originated in a man between 35 and 55 years old with acute COVID-19. The sequenced sample was PBMCs or T cells enriched from blood (not recorded which). The rearrangement uses TRBV18 and TRBJ1-1; 7 nucleotides agree with TRBD1. The CDR3 spells CASSPSRQGTEAFF. In DNA, the CDR3 is TGTGCCAGCTCACCCTCTAGACAGGGCACTGAAGCTTTCTTT.